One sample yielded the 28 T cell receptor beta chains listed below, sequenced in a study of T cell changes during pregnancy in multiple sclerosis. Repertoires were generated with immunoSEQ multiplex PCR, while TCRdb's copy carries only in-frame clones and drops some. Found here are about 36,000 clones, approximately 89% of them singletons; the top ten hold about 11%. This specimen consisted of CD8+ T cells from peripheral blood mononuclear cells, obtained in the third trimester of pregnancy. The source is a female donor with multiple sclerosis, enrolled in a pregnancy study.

The CDR3 nucleotides read TGTGCCAGCAGCGTGGGGCTACAGCGGGAGGAATCAGATACGCAGTATTTT. It yields the protein CASSVGLQREESDTQYF. The chain employs TRBV9 and TRBJ2-3, with 9 nucleotides matching TRBD2. CDR1 SGDLS and CDR2 YYNGEE come from the germline V gene. The CDR3 consists of 17 residues. V trimming: 2 bases; J trimming: 4 bases; junction bases outside the gene matches: 11.

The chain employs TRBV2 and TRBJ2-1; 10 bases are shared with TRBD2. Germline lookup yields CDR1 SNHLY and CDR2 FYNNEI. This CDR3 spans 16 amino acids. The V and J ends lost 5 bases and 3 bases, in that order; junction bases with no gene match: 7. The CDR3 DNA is TGTGCCAGCAGTCCTAGGACTAGCGGACACTACAATGAGCAGTTCTTC. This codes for CASSPRTSGHYNEQFF.

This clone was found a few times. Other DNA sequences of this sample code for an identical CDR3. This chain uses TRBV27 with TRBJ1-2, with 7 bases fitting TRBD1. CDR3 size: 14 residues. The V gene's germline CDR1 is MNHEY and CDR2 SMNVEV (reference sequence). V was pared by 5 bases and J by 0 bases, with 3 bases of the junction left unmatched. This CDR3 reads CASSPDRANYGYTF. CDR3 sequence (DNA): TGTGCCAGCAGTCCCGACAGGGCTAACTATGGCTACACCTTC.

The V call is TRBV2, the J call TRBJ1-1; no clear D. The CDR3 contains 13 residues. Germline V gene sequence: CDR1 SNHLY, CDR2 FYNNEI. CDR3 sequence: CAAKDVPGTEAFF. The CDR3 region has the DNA TGTGCTGCGAAAGATGTTCCGGGAACTGAAGCTTTCTTT.

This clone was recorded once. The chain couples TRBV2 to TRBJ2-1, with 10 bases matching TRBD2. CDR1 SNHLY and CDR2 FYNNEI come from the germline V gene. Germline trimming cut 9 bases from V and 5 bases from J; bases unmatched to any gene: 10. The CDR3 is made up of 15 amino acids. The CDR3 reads CASMGLAGANNEQFF. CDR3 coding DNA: TGTGCCAGTATGGGGCTAGCGGGGGCTAACAATGAGCAGTTCTTC.

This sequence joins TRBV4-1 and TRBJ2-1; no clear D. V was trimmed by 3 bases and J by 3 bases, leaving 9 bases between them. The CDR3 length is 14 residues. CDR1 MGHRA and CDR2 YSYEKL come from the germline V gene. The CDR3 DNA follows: TGCGCCAGCAGCCAGACTGATCGCTACAATGAGCAGTTCTTC. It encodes CASSQTDRYNEQFF.

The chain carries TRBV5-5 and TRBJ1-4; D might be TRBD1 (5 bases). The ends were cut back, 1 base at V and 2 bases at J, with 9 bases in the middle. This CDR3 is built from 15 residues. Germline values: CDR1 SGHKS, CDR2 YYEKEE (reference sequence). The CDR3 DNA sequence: TGTGCCAGCAGCTTGTGGGAGGGGACTAATGAAAAACTGTTTTTT. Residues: CASSLWEGTNEKLFF. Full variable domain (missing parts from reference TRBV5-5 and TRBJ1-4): DAGVTQSPTHLIKTRGQQVTLRCSPISGHKSVSWYQQVLGQGPQFIFQYYEKEERGRGNFPDRFSARQFPNYSSELNVNALLLGDSALYLCASSLWEGTNEKLFFGSGTQLSVL.

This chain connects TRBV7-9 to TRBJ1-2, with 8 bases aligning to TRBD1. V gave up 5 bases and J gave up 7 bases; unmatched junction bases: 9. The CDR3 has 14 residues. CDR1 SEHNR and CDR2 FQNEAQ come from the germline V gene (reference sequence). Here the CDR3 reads CASSTPGQGRGYTF. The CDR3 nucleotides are TGTGCCAGCAGCACCCCCGGACAGGGCCGTGGCTACACCTTC.

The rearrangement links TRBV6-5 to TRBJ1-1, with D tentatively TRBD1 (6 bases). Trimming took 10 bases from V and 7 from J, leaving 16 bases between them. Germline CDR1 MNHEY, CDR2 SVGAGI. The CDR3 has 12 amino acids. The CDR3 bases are TGTGCCACCTCCTCCGGGACACTTGAAGCTTTCTTT. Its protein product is CATSSGTLEAFF.

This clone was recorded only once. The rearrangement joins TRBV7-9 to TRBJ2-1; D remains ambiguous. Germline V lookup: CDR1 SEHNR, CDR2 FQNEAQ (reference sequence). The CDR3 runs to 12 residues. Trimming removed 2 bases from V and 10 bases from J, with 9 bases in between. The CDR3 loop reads CASSLKIREQFF. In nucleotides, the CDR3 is TGTGCCAGCAGCTTAAAGATCCGGGAGCAGTTCTTC. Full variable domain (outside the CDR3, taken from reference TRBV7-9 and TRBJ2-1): DTGVSQNPRHKITKRGQNVTFRCDPISEHNRLYWYRQTLGQGPEFLTYFQNEAQLEKSRLLSDRFSAERPKGSFSTLEIQRTEQGDSAMYLCASSLKIREQFFGPGTRLTVL.

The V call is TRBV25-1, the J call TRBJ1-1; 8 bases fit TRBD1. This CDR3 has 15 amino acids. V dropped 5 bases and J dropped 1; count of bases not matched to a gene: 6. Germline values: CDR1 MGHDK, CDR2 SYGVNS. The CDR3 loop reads CASSRTGTSNTEAFF. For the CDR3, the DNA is TGTGCCAGCAGTCGGACAGGGACCTCGAACACTGAAGCTTTCTTT.

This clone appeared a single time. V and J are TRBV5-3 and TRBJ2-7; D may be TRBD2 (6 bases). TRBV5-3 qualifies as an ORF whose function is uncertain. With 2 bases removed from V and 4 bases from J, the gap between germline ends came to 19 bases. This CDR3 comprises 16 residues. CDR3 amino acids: CARSLGRDSYTYEQYF. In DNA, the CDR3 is TGTGCCAGAAGCTTAGGCCGGGACTCCTACACATACGAGCAGTACTTC.

DNA of the CDR3: TGTGCCAGCAGCCCCTGGGGGGGTAGACCTGAAAACATTCAGTACTTC. This codes for CASSPWGGRPENIQYF. The chain recombines TRBV11-2 with TRBJ2-4, with TRBD2 identical over 7 bases. This CDR3 has 16 residues. Unmatched junction bases numbered 12, after V lost 5 bases and J lost 5 bases. Germline CDR1 reads SGHAT; CDR2 reads FQNNGV.

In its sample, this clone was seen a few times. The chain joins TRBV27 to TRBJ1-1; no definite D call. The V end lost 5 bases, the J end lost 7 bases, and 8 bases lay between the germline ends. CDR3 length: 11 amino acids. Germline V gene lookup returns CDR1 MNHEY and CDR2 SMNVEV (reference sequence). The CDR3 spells CASSVSGEAFF. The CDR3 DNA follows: TGTGCCAGCAGTGTGTCGGGTGAAGCTTTCTTT.

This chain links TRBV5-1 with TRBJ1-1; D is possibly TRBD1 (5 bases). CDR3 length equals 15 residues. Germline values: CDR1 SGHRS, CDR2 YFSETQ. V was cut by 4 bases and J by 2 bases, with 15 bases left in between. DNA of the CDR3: TGCGCCAGCAGCCGGACATCTTGGGAAAACACTGAAGCTTTCTTT. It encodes CASSRTSWENTEAFF.

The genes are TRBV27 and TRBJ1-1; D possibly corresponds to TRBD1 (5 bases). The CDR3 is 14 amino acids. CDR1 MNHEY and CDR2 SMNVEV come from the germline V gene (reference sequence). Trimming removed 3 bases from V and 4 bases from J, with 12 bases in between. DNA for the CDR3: TGTGCCAGCAGTTTCATCACAGGCGTCACTGAAGCTTTCTTT. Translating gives CASSFITGVTEAFF.

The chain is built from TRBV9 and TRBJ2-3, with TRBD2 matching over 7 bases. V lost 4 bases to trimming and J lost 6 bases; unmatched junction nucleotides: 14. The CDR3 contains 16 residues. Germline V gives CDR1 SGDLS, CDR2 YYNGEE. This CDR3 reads CASSPFRGVGFDTQYF. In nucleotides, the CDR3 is TGTGCCAGCAGCCCTTTTCGGGGGGTAGGGTTCGATACGCAGTATTTT.

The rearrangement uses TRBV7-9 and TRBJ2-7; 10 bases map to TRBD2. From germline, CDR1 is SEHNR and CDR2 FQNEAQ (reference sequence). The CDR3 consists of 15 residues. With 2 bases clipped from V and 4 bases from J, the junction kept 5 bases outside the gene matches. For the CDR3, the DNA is TGTGCCAGCAGCTTAACCTCTAGCGGGAGTTACGAGCAGTACTTC. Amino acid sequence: CASSLTSSGSYEQYF.

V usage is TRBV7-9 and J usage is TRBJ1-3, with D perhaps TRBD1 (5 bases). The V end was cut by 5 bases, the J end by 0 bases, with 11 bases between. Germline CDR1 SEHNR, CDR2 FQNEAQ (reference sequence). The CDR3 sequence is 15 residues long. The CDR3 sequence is CASSPRRGSGNTIYF. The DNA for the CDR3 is TGTGCCAGCAGCCCCCGGAGGGGCTCTGGAAACACCATATATTTT.

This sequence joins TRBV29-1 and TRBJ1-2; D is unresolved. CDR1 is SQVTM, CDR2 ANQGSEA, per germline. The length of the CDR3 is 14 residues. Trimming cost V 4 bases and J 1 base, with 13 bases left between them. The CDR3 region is CSVVKGEGNYGYTF. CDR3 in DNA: TGCAGCGTTGTGAAGGGAGAAGGTAACTATGGCTACACCTTC.

CDR3 nucleotide sequence: TGTGCCTTGGAAGGGGGCATAGGCACAGATACGCAGTATTTT. Translating gives CALEGGIGTDTQYF. This rearrangement joins TRBV30 to TRBJ2-3, with 7 bases aligning to TRBD1. The CDR3 runs 14 residues. The J segment lost 1 base and the V segment lost 7 bases, leaving 8 bases of the junction unmatched. CDR1 is GTSNPN and CDR2 is SVGIG in the germline V gene (reference sequence).

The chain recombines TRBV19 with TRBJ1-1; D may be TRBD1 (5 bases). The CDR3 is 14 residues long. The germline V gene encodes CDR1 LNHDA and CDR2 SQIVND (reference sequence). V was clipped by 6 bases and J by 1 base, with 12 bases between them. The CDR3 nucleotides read TGTGCCAGTAGGACTGACAGCGCGAACACTGAAGCTTTCTTT. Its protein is CASRTDSANTEAFF.

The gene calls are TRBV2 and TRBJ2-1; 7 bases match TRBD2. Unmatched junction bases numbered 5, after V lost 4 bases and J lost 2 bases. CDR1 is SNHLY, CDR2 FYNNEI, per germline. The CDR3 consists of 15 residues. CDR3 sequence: CASSAAGVPYNEQFF. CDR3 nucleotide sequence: TGTGCCAGCAGTGCGGCGGGAGTGCCCTACAATGAGCAGTTCTTC.

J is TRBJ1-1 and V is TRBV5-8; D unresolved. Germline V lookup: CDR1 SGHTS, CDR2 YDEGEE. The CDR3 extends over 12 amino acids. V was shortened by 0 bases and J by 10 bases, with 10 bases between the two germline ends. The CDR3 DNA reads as TGTGCCAGCAGCTTGGGAGCAGGTGGAGCTTTCTTT. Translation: CASSLGAGGAFF.

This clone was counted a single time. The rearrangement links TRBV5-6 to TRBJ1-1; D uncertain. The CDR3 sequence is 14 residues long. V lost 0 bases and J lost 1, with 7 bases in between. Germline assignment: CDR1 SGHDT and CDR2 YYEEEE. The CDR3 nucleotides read TGTGCCAGCAGCTTGGCCTATTGGAACACTGAAGCTTTCTTT. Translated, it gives CASSLAYWNTEAFF.

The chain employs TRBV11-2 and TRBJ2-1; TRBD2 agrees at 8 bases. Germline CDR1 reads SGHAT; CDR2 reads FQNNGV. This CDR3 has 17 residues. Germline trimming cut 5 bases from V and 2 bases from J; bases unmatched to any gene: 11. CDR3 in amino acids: CASSPGGFSGAYNEQFF. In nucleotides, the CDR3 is TGTGCCAGCAGCCCCGGCGGTTTTAGCGGGGCCTACAATGAGCAGTTCTTC.

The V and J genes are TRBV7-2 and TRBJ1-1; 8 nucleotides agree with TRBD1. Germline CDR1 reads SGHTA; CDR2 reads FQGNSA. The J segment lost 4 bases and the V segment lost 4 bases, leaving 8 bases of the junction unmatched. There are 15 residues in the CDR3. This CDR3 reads CASSYTAGGTTEAFF. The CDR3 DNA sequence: TGTGCCAGCAGCTACACCGCAGGGGGCACCACTGAAGCTTTCTTT.

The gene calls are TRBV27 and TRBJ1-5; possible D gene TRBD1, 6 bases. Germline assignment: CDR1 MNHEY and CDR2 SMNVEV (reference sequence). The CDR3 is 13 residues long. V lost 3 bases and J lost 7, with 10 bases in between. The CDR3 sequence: CASSLGAGQPQHF. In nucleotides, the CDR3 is TGTGCCAGCAGTTTGGGGGCTGGGCAGCCCCAGCATTTT.